The TCR beta chain under discussion was sequenced for a study of blood T cell repertoires in COVID-19. Across the study: T cells, B-cell-depleted T cells, or PBMCs supplied cDNA or gDNA.

Germline CDR1 SQVTM, CDR2 ANQGSEA. The CDR3 sequence is 10 residues long. The V gene lost 5 bases and the J gene lost 8 bases, with 7 bases spanning the gap. As handled by the study authors: Amplification from reference gene primers served as the basis for estimated nucleated cell counts. TCRdb keeps only in-frame clones here, not all; method: immunoSEQ multiplex PCR. V and J calls and clone size are those listed in that table; D and trimming were worked out from the DNA. The sample contains about 67,000 clones, roughly three quarters of which appear only once. The TCR comes from a woman aged 60 to 75 with acute or convalescent COVID-19. The sample was peripheral blood. The chain recombines TRBV29-1 with TRBJ2-1; D not certain. CDR3 protein: CSVISHEQFF. DNA for the CDR3: TGCAGCGTTATCAGTCATGAGCAGTTCTTC.